This T cell receptor (beta chain) is drawn from a study of blood T cell repertoires in COVID-19. As handled by the study authors: Quantification of nucleated cells was approximated via reference gene primer amplification. Clones were sequenced by immunoSEQ multiplex PCR, and TCRdb holds only the in-frame ones, with some missing. V and J calls and clone size are as listed in that table; D and trimming were resolved from the DNA. Among hundreds of thousands of clones listed, about 91% were seen once. This CDR3 comprises 15 residues. The germline V gene has CDR1 LGHNA and CDR2 YSLEER. The V and J ends lost 0 bases and 4 bases respectively, with 12 bases between them. Recruits, aged about 18 to 95 years, lived in some 25 US areas.

Specimen: PBMCs or T cells enriched from blood (not recorded which). The V call is TRBV4-3, the J call TRBJ1-2; D is unresolved. This TCR was sampled from a woman between 35 and 50 years old with acute COVID-19. The CDR3 DNA follows: TGCGCCAGCAGCCAAGACGGGGTGGTTGGCTATGGCTACACCTTC. Its protein is CASSQDGVVGYGYTF.